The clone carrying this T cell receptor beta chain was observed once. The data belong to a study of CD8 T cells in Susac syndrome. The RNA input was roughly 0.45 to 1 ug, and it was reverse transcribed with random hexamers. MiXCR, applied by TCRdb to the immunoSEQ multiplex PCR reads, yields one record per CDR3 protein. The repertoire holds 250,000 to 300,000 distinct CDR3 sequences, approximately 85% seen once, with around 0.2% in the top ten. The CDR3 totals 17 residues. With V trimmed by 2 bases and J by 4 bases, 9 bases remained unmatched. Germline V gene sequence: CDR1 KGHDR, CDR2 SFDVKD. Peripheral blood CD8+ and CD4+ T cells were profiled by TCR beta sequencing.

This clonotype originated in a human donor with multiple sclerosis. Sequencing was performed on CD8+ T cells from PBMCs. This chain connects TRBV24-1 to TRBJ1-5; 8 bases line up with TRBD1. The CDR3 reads CATSDSGGERENQPQHF. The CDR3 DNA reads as TGTGCCACCAGTGATTCAGGGGGCGAGAGAGAAAATCAGCCCCAGCATTTT.